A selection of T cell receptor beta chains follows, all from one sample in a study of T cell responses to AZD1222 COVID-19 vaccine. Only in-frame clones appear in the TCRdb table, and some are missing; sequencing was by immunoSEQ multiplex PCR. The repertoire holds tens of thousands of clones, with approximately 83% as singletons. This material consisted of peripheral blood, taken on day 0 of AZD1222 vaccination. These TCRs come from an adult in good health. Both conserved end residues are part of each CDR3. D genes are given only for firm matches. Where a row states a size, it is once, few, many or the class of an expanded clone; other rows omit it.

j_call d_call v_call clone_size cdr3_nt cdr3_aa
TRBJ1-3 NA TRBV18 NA TGTGCCAGCTCACCACTGATTACAGGGTCTGGAAACACCATATATTTT CASSPLITGSGNTIYF
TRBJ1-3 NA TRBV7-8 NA TGTGCCAGCAGCTTTACAGGAGGAAACACCATATATTTT CASSFTGGNTIYF
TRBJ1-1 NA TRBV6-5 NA TGTGCCAGCAGTTACACGGGCTGGAAGGCTGAAGCTTTCTTT CASSYTGWKAEAFF
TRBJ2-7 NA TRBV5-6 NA TGTGCCAGCAACCTAGGGAGCGAGCAGTACTTC CASNLGSEQYF
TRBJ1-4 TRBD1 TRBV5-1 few TGCGCCAGCAGCTCCGGACAGGGGGATGAAAAACTGTTTTTT CASSSGQGDEKLFF
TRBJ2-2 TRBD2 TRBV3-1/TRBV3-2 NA TGTGCCAGCAGCCAAGGACTAGCGGGAGGGTGGGACACCGGGGAGCTGTTTTTT CASSQGLAGGWDTGELFF
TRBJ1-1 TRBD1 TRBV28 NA TGTGCCAGCAGTCAGGGGGGGTACATTGAAGCTTTCTTT CASSQGGYIEAFF
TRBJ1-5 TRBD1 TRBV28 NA TGTGCCAGCAGTACGACAGGGGGTCAGCCCCAGCATTTT CASSTTGGQPQHF
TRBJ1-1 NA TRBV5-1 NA TGCGCCAGCAGCTTCGACAGCGAAGCTTTCTTT CASSFDSEAFF
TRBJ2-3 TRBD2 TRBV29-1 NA TGCAGCGTTGCCGGGACTAGTATTTACGATACGCAGTATTTT CSVAGTSIYDTQYF
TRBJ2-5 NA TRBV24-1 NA TGTGCCCCCCGACGGTCCCAAGAGACCCAGTACTTC CAPRRSQETQYF
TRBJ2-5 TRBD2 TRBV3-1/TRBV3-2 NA TGTGCCAGCAGCCAAGGAGCGGGGATCGAAGAGACCCAGTACTTC CASSQGAGIEETQYF
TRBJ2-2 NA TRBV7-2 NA TGTGCCAGCAGCCCCGCCGTGGACACCGGGGAGCTGTTTTTT CASSPAVDTGELFF
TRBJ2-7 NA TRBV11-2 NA TGTGCCAGCAGCTTAGATCGCAGGACCGGTGGTTACGAGCAGTACTTC CASSLDRRTGGYEQYF
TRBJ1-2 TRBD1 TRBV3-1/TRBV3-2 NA TGTGCCAGCAGCCCCCGGGCAGGGGGTAGAGGCTACACCTTC CASSPRAGGRGYTF
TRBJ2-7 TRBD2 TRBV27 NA TGTGCCAGCTCCTATGGACTAGCGGGAGTTGGGCAGTACTTC CASSYGLAGVGQYF
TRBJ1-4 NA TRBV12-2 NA TGTGCAAGTCGCTCAGGCGGGGACAGCGGGAGACCAACTAATGAAAAACTGTTTTTT CASRSGGDSGRPTNEKLFF
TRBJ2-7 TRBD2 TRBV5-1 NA TGCGCCAGCAGCTTGAGCGGGGGGGTTGCGGAGCAGTACTTC CASSLSGGVAEQYF
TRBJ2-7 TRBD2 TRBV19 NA TGTGCCAGTAGTCAAGCGGGAGGTGCCTACGAGCAGTACTTC CASSQAGGAYEQYF
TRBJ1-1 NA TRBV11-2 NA TGTGCCAGCAGCTTAGATCGTGGGGGGCGGAACACTGAAGCTTTCTTT CASSLDRGGRNTEAFF
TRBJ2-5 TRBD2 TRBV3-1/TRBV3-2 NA TGTGCCAGCAGTGTTCTAGCGGGAGTGGAGACCCAGTACTTC CASSVLAGVETQYF
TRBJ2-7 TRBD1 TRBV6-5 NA TGTGCCAGCAGTTCCGGGACAGGGTCTTTAGAGCAGTACTTC CASSSGTGSLEQYF
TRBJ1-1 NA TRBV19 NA TGTGCCAGTAGCATGAGAGGGCTACTGGCTTTCTTT CASSMRGLLAFF
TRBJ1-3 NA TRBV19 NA TGTGCCAGTAGTATAGGAATTGATTTGACAGAGAGCTCTGGAAACACCATATATTTT CASSIGIDLTESSGNTIYF
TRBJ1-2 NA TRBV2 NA TGTGCCAGTTCAGGTGTCATGGGCTACACCTTC CASSGVMGYTF
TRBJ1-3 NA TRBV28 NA TGTGCCAGCAGTTTCGAGAACACCATATATTTT CASSFENTIYF
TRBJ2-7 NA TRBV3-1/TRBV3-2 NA TGTGCCAGCAGCCCTACGGGCTCCTACGAGCAGTACTTC CASSPTGSYEQYF
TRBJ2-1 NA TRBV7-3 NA TGTGCCAGCAGCCCCGGGGGACCTTCCAATGAGCAGTTCTTC CASSPGGPSNEQFF
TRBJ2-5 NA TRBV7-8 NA TGTGCCAGCAGCTTTCTTGCCGGGGGTGGTGGGGCCCAGTACTTC CASSFLAGGGGAQYF
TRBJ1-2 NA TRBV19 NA TGTGCCAGCCTCGACCCGGGGGCAGGCTATGGCTACACCTTC CASLDPGAGYGYTF
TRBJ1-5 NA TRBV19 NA TGTGCCAGTAGTTCGGGCCGGGGGCAGCCCCAGCATTTT CASSSGRGQPQHF
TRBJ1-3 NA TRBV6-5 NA TGTGCCAGCAGTCCGCTACCTGGAAACACCATATATTTT CASSPLPGNTIYF
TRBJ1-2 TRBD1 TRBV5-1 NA TGCGCCAGCAGCTTGGGGGACAGGGGGTTACATGGCTACACCTTC CASSLGDRGLHGYTF
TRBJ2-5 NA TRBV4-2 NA TGTGCCAGCAGCCTTTCTGAGAAAGAGACCCAGTACTTC CASSLSEKETQYF
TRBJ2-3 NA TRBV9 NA TGTGCCAGCAGCAAAAATAAGGACAAATCTAGCACAGATACGCAGTATTTT CASSKNKDKSSTDTQYF
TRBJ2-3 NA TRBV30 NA TGTGCCTGGGGCCTAGGACAGACAGATACGCAGTATTTT CAWGLGQTDTQYF
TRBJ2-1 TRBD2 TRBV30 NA TGTGCCTGGAGTGGCTCGACTAGCGGGGACTCCTACAATGAGCAGTTCTTC CAWSGSTSGDSYNEQFF
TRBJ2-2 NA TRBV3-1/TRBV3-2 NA TGTGCCAGCAGCCAAGATGGTGGGCCAGGGTGGGGGGAGCTGTTTTTT CASSQDGGPGWGELFF
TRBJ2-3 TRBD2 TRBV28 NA TGTGCCAGCGGCGGTAGCGGGACAGATACGCAGTATTTT CASGGSGTDTQYF
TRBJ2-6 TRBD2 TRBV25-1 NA TGTGCCAGCAGTGAATTTACTAGCGCCTCTGGGGCCAACGTCCTGACTTTC CASSEFTSASGANVLTF
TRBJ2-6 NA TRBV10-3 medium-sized TGTGCCATCAGCGCAAGCGGCTCTAGGTCTGGGGCCAACGTCCTGACTTTC CAISASGSRSGANVLTF
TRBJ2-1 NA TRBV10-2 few TGCGCCAGCGAAGTGGCCAGCCGGGACAATGAGCAGTTCTTC CASEVASRDNEQFF
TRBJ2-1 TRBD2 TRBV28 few TGTGCCAGCACGGGACTAGCGGATTACAATGAGCAGTTCTTC CASTGLADYNEQFF
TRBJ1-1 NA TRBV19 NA TGTGCCAGTATTACTAGGTCTGCCAAAAGCGACACTGAAGCTTTCTTT CASITRSAKSDTEAFF
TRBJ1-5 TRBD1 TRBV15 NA TGTGCCACCAGCAGGAGAACAGGGGGCAGTCAGCCCCAGCATTTT CATSRRTGGSQPQHF
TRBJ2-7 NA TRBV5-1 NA TGCGCCAGCAGCTTGGGACCCGTGATCCGGGACACCAGCCGGCAGTACTTC CASSLGPVIRDTSRQYF